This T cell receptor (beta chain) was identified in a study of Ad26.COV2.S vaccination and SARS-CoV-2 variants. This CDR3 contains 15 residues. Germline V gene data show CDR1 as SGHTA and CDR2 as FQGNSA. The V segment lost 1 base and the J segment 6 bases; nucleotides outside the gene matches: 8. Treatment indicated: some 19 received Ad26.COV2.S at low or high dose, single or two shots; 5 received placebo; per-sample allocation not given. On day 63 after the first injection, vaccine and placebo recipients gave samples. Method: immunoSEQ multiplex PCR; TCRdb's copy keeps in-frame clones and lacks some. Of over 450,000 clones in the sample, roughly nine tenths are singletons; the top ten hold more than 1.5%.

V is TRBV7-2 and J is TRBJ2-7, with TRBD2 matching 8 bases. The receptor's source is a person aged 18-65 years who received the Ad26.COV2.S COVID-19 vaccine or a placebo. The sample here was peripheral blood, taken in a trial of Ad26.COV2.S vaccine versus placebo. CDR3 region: CASSLVLGTSSEQYF. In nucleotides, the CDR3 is TGTGCCAGCAGCTTAGTTCTGGGGACTAGTTCCGAGCAGTACTTC.